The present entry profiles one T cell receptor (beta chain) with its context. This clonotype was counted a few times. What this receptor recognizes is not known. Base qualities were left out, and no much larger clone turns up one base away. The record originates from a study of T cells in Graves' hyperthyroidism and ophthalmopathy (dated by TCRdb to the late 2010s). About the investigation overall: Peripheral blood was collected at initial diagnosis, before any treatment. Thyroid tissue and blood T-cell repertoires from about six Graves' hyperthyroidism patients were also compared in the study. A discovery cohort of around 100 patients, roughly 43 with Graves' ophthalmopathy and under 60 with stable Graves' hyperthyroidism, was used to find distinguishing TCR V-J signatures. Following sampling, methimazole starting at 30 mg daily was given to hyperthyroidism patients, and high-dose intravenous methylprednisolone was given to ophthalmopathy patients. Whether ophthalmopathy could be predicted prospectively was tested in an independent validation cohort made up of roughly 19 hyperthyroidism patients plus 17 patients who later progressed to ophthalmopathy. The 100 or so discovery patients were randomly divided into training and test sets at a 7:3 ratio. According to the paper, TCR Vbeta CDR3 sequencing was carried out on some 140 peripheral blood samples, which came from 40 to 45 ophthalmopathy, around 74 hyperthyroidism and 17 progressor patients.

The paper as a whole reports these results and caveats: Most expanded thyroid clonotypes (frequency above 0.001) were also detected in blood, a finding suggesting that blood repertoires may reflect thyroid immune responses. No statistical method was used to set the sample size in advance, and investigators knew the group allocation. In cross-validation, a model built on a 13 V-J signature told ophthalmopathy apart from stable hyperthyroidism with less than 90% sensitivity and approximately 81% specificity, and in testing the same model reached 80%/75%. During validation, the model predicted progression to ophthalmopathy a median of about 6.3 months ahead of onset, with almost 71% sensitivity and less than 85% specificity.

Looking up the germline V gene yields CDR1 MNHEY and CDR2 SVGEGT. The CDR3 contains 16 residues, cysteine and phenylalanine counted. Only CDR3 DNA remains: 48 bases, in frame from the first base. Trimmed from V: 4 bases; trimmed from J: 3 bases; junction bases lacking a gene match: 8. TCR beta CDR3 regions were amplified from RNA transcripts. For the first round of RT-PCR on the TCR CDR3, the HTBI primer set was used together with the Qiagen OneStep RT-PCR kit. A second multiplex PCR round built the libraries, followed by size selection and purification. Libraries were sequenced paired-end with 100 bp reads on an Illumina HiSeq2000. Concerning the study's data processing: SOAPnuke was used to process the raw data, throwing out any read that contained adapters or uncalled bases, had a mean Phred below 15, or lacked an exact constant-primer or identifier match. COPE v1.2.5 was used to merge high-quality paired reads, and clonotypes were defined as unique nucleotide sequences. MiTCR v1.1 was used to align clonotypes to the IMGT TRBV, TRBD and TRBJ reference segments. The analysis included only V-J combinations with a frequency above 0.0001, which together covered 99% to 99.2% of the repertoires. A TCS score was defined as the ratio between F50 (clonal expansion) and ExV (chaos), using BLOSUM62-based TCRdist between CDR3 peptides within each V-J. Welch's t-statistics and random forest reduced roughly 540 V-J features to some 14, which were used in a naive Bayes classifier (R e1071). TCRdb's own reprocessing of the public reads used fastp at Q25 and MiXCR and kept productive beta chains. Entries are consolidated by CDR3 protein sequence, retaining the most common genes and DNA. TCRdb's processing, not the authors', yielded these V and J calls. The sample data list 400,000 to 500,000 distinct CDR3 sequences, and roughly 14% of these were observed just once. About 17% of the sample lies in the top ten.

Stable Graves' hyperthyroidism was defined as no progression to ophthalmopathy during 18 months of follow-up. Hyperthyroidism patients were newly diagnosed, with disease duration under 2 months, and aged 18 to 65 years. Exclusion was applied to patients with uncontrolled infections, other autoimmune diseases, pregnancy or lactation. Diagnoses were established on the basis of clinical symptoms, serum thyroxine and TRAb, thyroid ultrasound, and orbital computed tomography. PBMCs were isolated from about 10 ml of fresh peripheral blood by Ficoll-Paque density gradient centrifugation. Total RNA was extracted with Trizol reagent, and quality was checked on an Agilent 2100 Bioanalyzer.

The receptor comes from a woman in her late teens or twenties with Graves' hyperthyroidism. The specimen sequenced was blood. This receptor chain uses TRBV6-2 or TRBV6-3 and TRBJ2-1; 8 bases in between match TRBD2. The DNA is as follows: TGTGCCAGCAGTTCCTCCAGCGGGAGTTACTACAATGAGCAGTTCTTC. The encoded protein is CASSSSSGSYYNEQFF.